This TCR beta chain was found in a study of blood T cell repertoires in COVID-19 (dated by TCRdb to between 2020 and 2021). In the study overall: Samples from collaborators originated in the United States, Italy and Spain and spanned both the acute and convalescent phases of COVID-19. The prospective study material was composed of cDNA or gDNA derived from T cells, B-cell-depleted T cells, or PBMCs. The dataset comprised deeply sampled blood TCRbeta repertoires from subjects exposed to, actively infected with, or recovered from COVID-19. The repertoires were made available in a free public database intended to serve as a resource for research on the immune response to SARS-CoV-2. The samples were drawn from the first 160 participants of the ongoing ImmuneRACE study and from some 1,300 subjects provided by 6 global collaborators. The sample metadata nearly always contained a de-identified subject ID, COVID-19 status, age in years and sex. Where HLA class I and class II types were available, the types were taken from metadata supplied by the sample provider, not from assay-based typing.

This clone was seen once. It has no known antigen specificity. Base qualities are not recorded, but no much larger clone differs from it by a single base. Ends trimmed: V by 1 base, J by 7 bases; bases unmatched to a gene: 3. The CDR3 measures 14 amino acids from cysteine to phenylalanine. Only CDR3 DNA remains: 42 bases, in frame from the first base. CDR1 is given as MDHEN and CDR2 as SYDVKM, both from the germline V gene. The immunoSEQ Assay, a bias-controlled multiplex PCR, was used to amplify TCRbeta CDR3 regions from genomic DNA. Concerning the study's data processing: The number of nucleated cells in each sample was estimated from the amplification of reference gene primers within the assay. To quantify the absolute abundance of each unique TCRbeta CDR3 rearrangement, sequence reads were collapsed and filtered. For each sample, productive Simpson clonality was calculated as the square root of Simpson's diversity index over productive rearrangements. The table comes from immuneACCESS by way of TCRdb, which keeps in-frame sequences with V and J called. Part of the clones is missing from these tables; in studies checked, under half for an unresolved V gene and the rest for unknown reasons. Clone size and V and J calls were adopted from that table, with D and trimming inferred from the DNA. Across this sample there are a few hundred thousand clones, with about 87% seen only once. The ten largest clones represent 10% of the sample.

Study-wide findings and limitations: Clinical and demographic metadata were provided uncurated, with the amount varying by source and participant.

One collaborating source in Seattle enrolled patients while the patients were actively infected and followed the patients over time throughout the course of disease. Each collaborating institution followed its own protocols to collect whole blood in K2EDTA tubes. For TCRbeta analysis, collaborator samples were shipped as frozen whole blood, as isolated PBMCs, or as DNA extracted from either sample type. The sequenced material came from peripheral blood. Recombination linked TRBV28 to TRBJ1-5, with TRBD1 matching 8 junction bases. This TCR derives from a woman in her twenties or thirties with COVID-19, enrolled during active disease. The CDR3 protein is CASSLSGGAQPQHF. The DNA sequence is as follows: TGTGCCAGCAGTTTATCAGGGGGCGCCCAGCCCCAGCATTTT. Extended through the reference TRBV28 and TRBJ1-5 proteins, this CDR3 yields the full variable domain: DVKVTQSSRYLVKRTGEKVFLECVQDMDHENMFWYRQDPGLGLRLIYFSYDVKMKEKGDIPEGYSVSREKKERFSLILESASTNQTSMYLCASSLSGGAQPQHFGDGTRLSIL.